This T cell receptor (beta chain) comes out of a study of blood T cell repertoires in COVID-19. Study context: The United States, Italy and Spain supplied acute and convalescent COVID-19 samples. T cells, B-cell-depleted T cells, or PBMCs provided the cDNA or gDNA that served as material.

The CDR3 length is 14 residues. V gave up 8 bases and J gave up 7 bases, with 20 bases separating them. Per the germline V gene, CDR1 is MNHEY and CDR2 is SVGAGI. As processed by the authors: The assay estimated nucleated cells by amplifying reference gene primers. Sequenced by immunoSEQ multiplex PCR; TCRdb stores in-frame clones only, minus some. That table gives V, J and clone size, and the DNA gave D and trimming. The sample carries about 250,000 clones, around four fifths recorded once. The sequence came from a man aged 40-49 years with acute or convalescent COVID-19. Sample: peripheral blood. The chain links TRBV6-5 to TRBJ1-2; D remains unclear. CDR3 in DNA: TGTGCCAGCCGTTCCGGGGTGGGCTTACTTGGCTACACCTTC. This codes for CASRSGVGLLGYTF.